This TCR beta chain was recovered during a study of blood T cell repertoires in COVID-19. Study-level background: COVID-19 samples from acute and convalescent phases originated in the United States, Italy and Spain.

Trimming removed 6 bases at V and 3 bases at J, with 5 bases between. The CDR3 length is 11 residues. In germline, CDR1 is SNHLY, CDR2 FYNNEI. Profiling relied on immunoSEQ multiplex PCR, and the TCRdb table lists in-frame clones only, not all of them. The table lists 150,000 or so clones, 70% to 90% of them singletons. This TCR came from a woman aged 55-70 years with COVID-19, enrolled during active disease. This rearrangement joins TRBV2 to TRBJ2-5; weak D call: TRBD1 (5 bases). Input material: peripheral blood. The CDR3 reads CASSREETQYF. The CDR3 bases are TGTGCCAGCAGCAGGGAAGAGACCCAGTACTTC.